These 4 T cell receptor beta chains originate from one sample sequenced in a study of OX40 agonist ivuxolimab in advanced cancers. This table comes from immunoSEQ multiplex PCR, and its TCRdb copy is limited to in-frame clones, with some not included. The table includes roughly 60,000 clones, roughly 85% detected once. Sequencing used CD4+ or CD8+ T cells sorted from blood, obtained in a trial of the OX40 agonist ivuxolimab. The receptors shown here come from an adult with an advanced solid tumor such as melanoma, head and neck, liver or kidney cancer.

This rearrangement joins TRBV6-5 to TRBJ2-5, with 7 nucleotides matching TRBD2. This CDR3 is built from 15 residues. The V gene end was trimmed by 6 bases and the J gene end by 0 bases; junction bases not matched to a gene: 7. CDR1 and CDR2 (germline): MNHEY, SVGAGI. The CDR3 sequence is CASRTGREHQETQYF. The CDR3 DNA reads TGTGCCAGCAGAACGGGGCGGGAGCACCAAGAGACCCAGTACTTC.

The rearrangement uses TRBV5-6 and TRBJ2-7, with D possibly TRBD1 on 6 matching bases. Germline lookup yields CDR1 SGHDT and CDR2 YYEEEE. The CDR3 covers 14 residues. The V and J ends lost 4 bases and 2 bases respectively, with 13 bases between them. CDR3 DNA sequence: TGTGCCAGCAGCCGTGACAGGTCTACCTACGAGCAGTACTTC. It codes for CASSRDRSTYEQYF.

The gene calls are TRBV9 and TRBJ2-5, with 12 bases identical to TRBD1. Trimming cost V 2 bases and J 5 bases; bases outside gene matches: 10. Germline CDR1 reads SGDLS; CDR2 reads YYNGEE. The CDR3 length is 17 residues. The CDR3 loop reads CASSVGGTGGAGETQYF. The CDR3 DNA is TGTGCCAGCAGCGTCGGGGGGACAGGGGGCGCTGGGGAGACCCAGTACTTC.

This rearrangement joins TRBV7-2 to TRBJ2-3; no definite D call. The length of the CDR3 is 13 residues. The V end was cut by 3 bases, the J end by 7 bases, with 11 bases between. Germline CDR1 is SGHTA and CDR2 is FQGNSA. The CDR3: CASSFDRANTQYF. CDR3 nucleotide sequence: TGTGCCAGCAGCTTCGACCGCGCTAATACGCAGTATTTT. Full variable domain (rest looked up from reference TRBV7-2 and TRBJ2-3): GAGVSQSPSNKVTEKGKDVELRCDPISGHTALYWYRQSLGQGLEFLIYFQGNSAPDKSGLPSDRFSAERTGGSVSTLTIQRTQQEDSAVYLCASSFDRANTQYFGPGTRLTVL.